The 2 T cell receptor beta chains below come from one sample, sequenced in a study of shared clonotypes between healthy human individuals. The protocol was immunoSEQ multiplex PCR, while the TCRdb copy is restricted to in-frame clones and leaves out a portion. Altogether a few million clones are present, around 90% being singletons, with the ten largest covering 0.3% to 0.4%. Sequencing was carried out using naive CD4+ T cells from PBMCs. Subset noted: CD45RA+ positively selected. These receptors were taken from a man aged 18 to 30 in good health. Some clones in this sample may be carry-over from other donors' samples.

The chain carries TRBV5-6 and TRBJ2-7, with D unresolved. Trimming took 4 bases from V and 4 from J, leaving 9 bases between them. In germline, CDR1 is SGHDT, CDR2 YYEEEE. This CDR3 spans 12 amino acids. The DNA for the CDR3 is TGTGCCAGCAGCCGGGCGCCATACGAGCAGTACTTC. Protein: CASSRAPYEQYF.

The rearrangement links TRBV27 to TRBJ1-2; D not resolved. Looked up from germline, CDR1 is MNHEY and CDR2 is SMNVEV (reference sequence). V was shortened by 8 bases and J by 4 bases, with 11 bases between the two germline ends. The CDR3 length is 12 residues. CDR3 amino acids: CASGLSLYGYTF. The CDR3 coding sequence is TGTGCCAGCGGCCTGAGCCTCTATGGCTACACCTTC.